This TCR beta chain was recovered during a study of CD8+ T cells in alopecia areata. The CDR3 contains 16 residues. Trimming at V came to 7 bases and at J to 1 base, leaving 8 bases not matched to a gene. Extraction and reverse transcription of RNA yielded cDNA as the sequencing template. Method: immunoSEQ multiplex PCR; TCRdb's copy keeps in-frame clones and lacks some. The sample contains over 150,000 clones, 50% to 65% of which appear only once. Indicated treatment: oral pan-JAK inhibitor, 5-10 mg twice daily. The TCR comes from a human donor with alopecia areata. The specimen comprised CD4+ T cells sorted from blood, sampled at week 24, from a patient treated with tofacitinib. The chain combines TRBV23-1 with TRBJ2-2; TRBD2 matches 8 bases. Being an ORF, TRBV23-1 has a function that is uncertain. The CDR3 region has the DNA TGCGCCAGCACCCTTTTAGCGGGGAGGAACACCGGGGAGCTGTTTTTT. It specifies CASTLLAGRNTGELFF.